The 19 T cell receptor beta chains listed next were all sequenced from one sample in a study of T-cell reconstitution after alpha-beta-depleted transplantation in children. Unique molecular identifiers featured in how the TCRbeta library was prepared. One entry per CDR3 protein, called by TCRdb with MiXCR from the PCR reads. The sample contains more than 200,000 distinct CDR3 sequences, 9.7% of which appear only once. The sample here was PBMCs from the stem cell graft donor, taken from the stem cell graft. All receptors derive from a human donor who donated a stem cell graft to a child with SCID.

The sample holds many counts of this clonotype. This chain connects TRBV5-6 to TRBJ1-2, with D maybe TRBD1 (5 bases). V was clipped by 1 base and J by 4 bases, with 11 bases between them. This CDR3 contains 14 residues. The germline gives CDR1 SGHDT, CDR2 YYEEEE. For the CDR3, the DNA is TGTGCCAGCAGCTTGCTGAGGGGCGGCTATGGCTACACCTTC. It translates to CASSLLRGGYGYTF.

This clonotype was counted once. A much larger clone is a single base away; this may be a read error. The chain joins TRBV7-9 to TRBJ2-5; tentatively, D is TRBD1 (6 bases). The CDR3 totals 15 residues. Germline V gene sequence: CDR1 SEHNR, CDR2 FQNEAQ (reference sequence). The ends were cut back, 4 bases at V and 4 bases at J, with 16 bases in the middle. CDR3 region: CASSSYAGVSETQYF. The CDR3 DNA reads TGTGCCAGCAGCTCTTACGCAGGGGTTTCAGAGACCCAGTACTTC.

The CDR3 sequence is CASSLRQIQETQYF. The CDR3 nucleotides read TGTGCCAGCAGCTTGCGCCAGATCCAAGAGACCCAGTACTTC. This sequence joins TRBV5-5 and TRBJ2-5; D unresolved. Trimming cost V 1 base and J 1 base, with 8 bases left between them. The CDR3 consists of 14 residues. CDR1 and CDR2 (germline): SGHKS, YYEKEE (reference sequence).

This clonotype has at least ten counts. The chain couples TRBV7-8 to TRBJ2-7, with 11 bases matching TRBD2. Losses at the gene ends were 1 base for V and 2 bases for J; bases not matched to a gene: 10. The CDR3 is 18 amino acids. Germline V gene sequence: CDR1 SGHVS, CDR2 FQNEAQ. In nucleotides, the CDR3 is TGTGCCAGCAGCTTAGTATTCCCTAGCGGGGGGACACCCTACGAGCAGTACTTC. It translates to CASSLVFPSGGTPYEQYF.

This clonotype was observed at least ten times. The genes are TRBV7-8 and TRBJ2-2; 10 bases line up with TRBD2. This CDR3 region has 18 residues. The V gene end was trimmed by 2 bases and the J gene end by 1 base; junction bases not matched to a gene: 7. Germline CDR1 and CDR2: SGHVS and FQNEAQ. The CDR3 DNA sequence: TGTGCCAGCAGCTTACTCAATCGACTAGCGGGGAACACCGGGGAGCTGTTTTTT. This translates into CASSLLNRLAGNTGELFF.

This clonotype was observed many times. The chain uses TRBV9 and TRBJ2-3; no clear D gene. The CDR3 totals 12 residues. Germline V gives CDR1 SGDLS, CDR2 YYNGEE. The V and J ends lost 4 bases and 6 bases respectively, with 9 bases between them. CDR3 protein: CASSSHLDTQYF. Here the CDR3 DNA reads TGTGCCAGCAGCTCACATCTGGATACGCAGTATTTT.

This clonotype was picked up many times. V is TRBV5-4 and J is TRBJ1-4; no definite D call. Trimming removed 2 bases at V and 6 bases at J, with 11 bases between. CDR1 SGHNT and CDR2 YYREEE come from the germline V gene (reference sequence). CDR3 length: 14 amino acids. The CDR3, as DNA: TGTGCCAGCAGCTTCGGTTTCGGGGATGAAAAACTGTTTTTT. Amino acids: CASSFGFGDEKLFF.

This clonotype came up many times. The gene calls are TRBV5-1 and TRBJ1-5; 9 bases are a match to TRBD1. The CDR3 is 14 amino acids. The germline V gene has CDR1 SGHRS and CDR2 YFSETQ. V lost 5 bases, J lost 1 base, and 1 base stayed unmatched. The CDR3 nucleotides are TGCGCCAGCAGGGACAGGGGCAGCAATCAGCCCCAGCATTTT. Amino acid sequence: CASRDRGSNQPQHF. The variable domain in full, with the rest retrieved from reference TRBV5-1 and TRBJ1-5, is KAGVTQTPRYLIKTRGQQVTLSCSPISGHRSVSWYQQTPGQGLQFLFEYFSETQRNKGNFPGRFSGRQFSNSRSEMNVSTLELGDSALYLCASRDRGSNQPQHFGDGTRLSIL.

This clonotype showed up many times. The chain combines TRBV5-1 with TRBJ2-7; D gene unclear. V lost 3 bases and J 2 bases, leaving 12 bases between the germline ends. In germline, CDR1 is SGHRS, CDR2 YFSETQ. The CDR3 has 14 residues. Written as DNA, the CDR3 is TGCGCCAGCAGCTACCGGGTCTCCACCTACGAGCAGTACTTC. Its translation: CASSYRVSTYEQYF.

The V and J genes are TRBV5-1 and TRBJ1-1; possible D gene TRBD1, 5 bases. The length of the CDR3 is 14 residues. Germline V lookup: CDR1 SGHRS, CDR2 YFSETQ. V shed 4 bases and J shed 1 base, with 11 bases lying between them. This chain's CDR3 is CASSAGPTNTEAFF. The CDR3 DNA reads as TGCGCCAGCAGCGCGGGACCGACGAACACTGAAGCTTTCTTT.

The chain uses TRBV13 and TRBJ1-2; D gene unclear. The CDR3 spans 14 residues. Germline V CDR1 and CDR2: PRHDT, FYEKMQ (reference sequence). V lost 0 bases, J lost 4 bases, and 9 bases lay in between. The CDR3: CASSLGLQFYGYTF. The CDR3 nucleotides are TGTGCCAGCAGCTTAGGGTTACAATTCTATGGCTACACCTTC. The variable domain in full, with the rest retrieved from reference TRBV13 and TRBJ1-2, is AAGVIQSPRHLIKEKRETATLKCYPIPRHDTVYWYQQGPGQDPQFLISFYEKMQSDKGSIPDRFSAQQFSDYHSELNMSSLELGDSALYFCASSLGLQFYGYTFGSGTRLTVV.

This clonotype showed up many times. This rearrangement joins TRBV20-1 to TRBJ1-1; D may be TRBD1 (6 bases). The germline CDR1 and CDR2 sequences are DFQATT and SNEGSKA (reference sequence). The CDR3 runs 12 residues. V was cut by 3 bases and J by 4 bases, with 9 bases left in between. The chain's CDR3 is CSASTGPTEAFF. CDR3 sequence (DNA): TGCAGTGCTAGTACAGGGCCCACTGAAGCTTTCTTT.

This clonotype has a count of ten or more. The chain has TRBV15 and TRBJ2-3, with D tentatively TRBD1 (6 bases). Per germline, CDR1 LNHNV and CDR2 YYDKDF (reference sequence). Trimming removed 1 base from V and 2 bases from J, with 10 bases in between. The CDR3 loop spans 15 amino acids. The CDR3 DNA follows: TGTGCCACCAGCAGAGTCAGGGGTTTCACAGATACGCAGTATTTT. Translating it yields CATSRVRGFTDTQYF.

This clonotype was detected many times. The rearrangement links TRBV7-2 to TRBJ1-4, with a possible D match to TRBD1 (5 bases). The CDR3 is 15 residues long. Germline V CDR1 and CDR2: SGHTA, FQGNSA. Between the trimmed V and J ends, which lost 3 bases and 7 bases, there was a span of 15 bases. DNA of the CDR3: TGTGCCAGCAGCTTGATGGGGGAAATGAGTGAAAAACTGTTTTTT. It encodes CASSLMGEMSEKLFF.

This clonotype was counted many times. This sequence joins TRBV20-1 and TRBJ1-5; no clear D. V lost 3 bases and J lost 3, with 6 bases in between. CDR3 length: 12 residues. Germline-derived CDR1 and CDR2 are DFQATT and SNEGSKA (reference sequence). The CDR3 DNA reads as TGCAGTGCTAGTTCCCCCAATCAGCCCCAGCATTTT. Its protein product is CSASSPNQPQHF.

This clonotype was seen many times. The chain has TRBV5-6 and TRBJ1-2; 12 bases are a match to TRBD1. The CDR3 is made up of 15 amino acids. Germline values: CDR1 SGHDT, CDR2 YYEEEE. V was pared by 2 bases and J by 7 bases, with 6 bases of the junction left unmatched. CDR3 in DNA: TGTGCCAGCAGCTTACTGGGACAGGGGGCAGGTGGCTACACCTTC. It codes for CASSLLGQGAGGYTF.

This clonotype has a count of ten or more. V usage is TRBV7-2 and J usage is TRBJ1-2; maybe TRBD1 (5 bases). This CDR3 is built from 15 residues. V dropped 7 bases and J dropped 2 bases, with 17 bases sitting between them. Germline V gene lookup returns CDR1 SGHTA and CDR2 FQGNSA. DNA of the CDR3: TGTGCCAGCACCCGTTTCAGGGAGAAAAACTATGGCTACACCTTC. Amino acid sequence: CASTRFREKNYGYTF.

This clonotype was counted at least ten times. This chain links TRBV5-1 with TRBJ1-1; TRBD1 agrees at 8 bases. Germline V gives CDR1 SGHRS, CDR2 YFSETQ. V lost 4 bases and J lost 4; bases outside the gene matches: 15. This CDR3 has 17 amino acids. CDR3 loop: CASSPGVRGLGGTEAFF. The DNA of the CDR3 is TGCGCCAGCAGCCCGGGGGTCAGGGGGCTTGGGGGCACTGAAGCTTTCTTT.

This clonotype was detected many times. This sequence joins TRBV12-3 or TRBV12-4 and TRBJ2-5; a possible D gene is TRBD1 (6 bases). This CDR3 contains 15 residues. V lost 5 bases and J 2 bases, leaving 15 bases between the germline ends. For the CDR3, the DNA is TGTGCCAGCAGTGGGGGCCAAGGGGGACAAGAGACCCAGTACTTC. Translated, it gives CASSGGQGGQETQYF.